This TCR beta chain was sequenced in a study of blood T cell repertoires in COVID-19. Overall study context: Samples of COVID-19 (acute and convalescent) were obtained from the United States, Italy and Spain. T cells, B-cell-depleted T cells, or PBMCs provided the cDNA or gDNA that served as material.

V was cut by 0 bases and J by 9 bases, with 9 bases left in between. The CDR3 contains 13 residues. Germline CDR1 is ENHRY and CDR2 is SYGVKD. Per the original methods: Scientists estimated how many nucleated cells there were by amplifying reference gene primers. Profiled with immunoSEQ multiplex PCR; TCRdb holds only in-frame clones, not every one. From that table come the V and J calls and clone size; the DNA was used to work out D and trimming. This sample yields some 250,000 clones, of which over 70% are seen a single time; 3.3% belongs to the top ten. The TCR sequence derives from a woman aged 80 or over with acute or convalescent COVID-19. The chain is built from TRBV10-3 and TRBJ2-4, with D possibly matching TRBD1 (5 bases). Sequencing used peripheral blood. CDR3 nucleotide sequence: TGTGCCATCAGTGAGTCGAATAGGGGCATTCAGTACTTC. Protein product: CAISESNRGIQYF.